These 22 T cell receptor beta chains originate from one sample sequenced in a study of T cells in Graves' hyperthyroidism and ophthalmopathy. The investigators amplified TCR beta CDR3 regions from RNA transcripts. In the first-round RT-PCR of the TCR CDR3, the HTBI primer set was used. TCRdb independently ran MiXCR on the multiplex PCR reads; one entry per CDR3 protein. This sample has under 350,000 distinct CDR3 sequences; around 20% occur once, and the top ten carry 50%. The material sequenced was blood. The receptor source for this set is a woman aged 50 to 60 with Graves' hyperthyroidism.

Ten or more counts support this clonotype. The chain uses TRBV30 and TRBJ2-5; TRBD1 might be the D (5 bases). V lost 2 bases to trimming and J lost 1 base, with 11 bases between them. The CDR3 runs 14 residues. Germline V CDR1 and CDR2: GTSNPN, SVGIG (reference sequence). In DNA, the CDR3 is TGTGCCTGGAGTACTGACAGCCCCCAAGAGACCCAGTACTTC. This sequence encodes CAWSTDSPQETQYF.

This clonotype was seen ten or more times. J is TRBJ2-2 and V is TRBV5-1, with 7 positions matching TRBD1. This CDR3 has 16 amino acids. Germline V gives CDR1 SGHRS, CDR2 YFSETQ. Trimming cost V 2 bases and J 3 bases; bases outside gene matches: 7. CDR3 nucleotide sequence: TGCGCCAGCAGCTTACGATACAGGGGAGACACCGGGGAGCTGTTTTTT. This translates into CASSLRYRGDTGELFF.

This clonotype was picked up many times. J is TRBJ2-1 and V is TRBV5-1, with 12 bases identical to TRBD2. Trimming at V came to 3 bases and at J to 0 bases, leaving 4 bases not matched to a gene. This CDR3 is built from 17 residues. CDR1 and CDR2 from the germline V gene are SGHRS and YFSETQ. The CDR3 DNA reads as TGCGCCAGCAGCTCGCTAGCGGGAGGGTTCTCCTACAATGAGCAGTTCTTC. The encoded protein is CASSSLAGGFSYNEQFF.

CDR3 nucleotide sequence: TGCAGTGCTTCTAGAGTTAGTACCGGGGAGCTGTTTTTT. Translating it yields CSASRVSTGELFF. The chain couples TRBV20-1 to TRBJ2-2; no reliable D call. Trimming removed 5 bases from V and 5 bases from J, with 12 bases in between. Looked up from germline, CDR1 is DFQATT and CDR2 is SNEGSKA (reference sequence). This CDR3 spans 13 amino acids.

This clonotype has ten or more counts. The rearrangement uses TRBV15 and TRBJ2-7; TRBD2 might be the D (6 bases). The CDR3 is 12 amino acids. V shed 6 bases and J shed 2 bases, with 8 bases lying between them. In germline, CDR1 is LNHNV, CDR2 YYDKDF (reference sequence). The CDR3, as DNA: TGTGCCACCAGAGGAGGGGCCTACGAGCAGTACTTC. Its protein product is CATRGGAYEQYF.

This clonotype was found many times. The chain employs TRBV27 and TRBJ1-5, with 9 bases matching TRBD1. The CDR3 covers 15 residues. After removal of 9 bases from V and 3 bases from J, the junction contained 9 bases not matched to a gene. Germline V gene sequence: CDR1 MNHEY, CDR2 SMNVEV (reference sequence). The CDR3 DNA reads as TGTGCCAGTAGATCGGGGACAGGGTTCAATCAGCCCCAGCATTTT. This encodes CASRSGTGFNQPQHF.

This clonotype was counted many times. The chain recombines TRBV30 with TRBJ1-1; D is uncertain. CDR1 is GTSNPN and CDR2 is SVGIG in the germline V gene (reference sequence). V was shortened by 0 bases and J by 6 bases, with 5 bases between the two germline ends. The CDR3 loop spans 11 amino acids. CDR3 coding DNA: TGTGCCTGGAGTGTAGGGCCTGAAGCTTTCTTT. This sequence encodes CAWSVGPEAFF.

This clonotype was seen ten or more times. The chain links TRBV7-9 to TRBJ1-4; 11 nucleotides line up with TRBD1. Germline CDR1 reads SEHNR; CDR2 reads FQNEAQ (reference sequence). The V segment lost 5 bases and the J segment 0 bases; nucleotides outside the gene matches: 5. The CDR3 spans 17 residues. CDR3 region: CASSPGQGATTNEKLFF. The CDR3 bases are TGTGCCAGCAGCCCCGGACAGGGGGCCACAACTAATGAAAAACTGTTTTTT.

This clonotype turned up a few times. The V and J genes are TRBV4-1 and TRBJ2-2; maybe TRBD1 (6 bases). The V gene lost 0 bases and the J gene lost 5 bases, with 10 bases spanning the gap. The CDR3 has 15 amino acids. The germline V gene encodes CDR1 MGHRA and CDR2 YSYEKL. The CDR3 reads CASSQDTGNTGELFF. CDR3 in DNA: TGCGCCAGCAGCCAAGATACAGGGAATACCGGGGAGCTGTTTTTT.

This chain joins TRBV5-1 and TRBJ2-3; 8 bases match TRBD1. CDR1 and CDR2 from the germline V gene are SGHRS and YFSETQ. This CDR3 is built from 16 residues. The J segment lost 1 base and the V segment lost 4 bases, leaving 8 bases of the junction unmatched. The CDR3 loop is CASSTRTGFRTDTQYF. Written as DNA, the CDR3 is TGCGCCAGCAGCACGCGGACAGGGTTCCGCACAGATACGCAGTATTTT.

J is TRBJ1-3 and V is TRBV6-1; TRBD1 matches 7 bases. The CDR3 runs 14 residues. Germline V gives CDR1 MNHNS, CDR2 SASEGT. V was clipped by 1 base and J by 5 bases; unmatched bases: 2. CDR3 sequence: CASSEGDSRNTIYF. CDR3 nucleotides: TGTGCCAGCAGTGAAGGGGACAGCCGAAACACCATATATTTT.

This clonotype was seen a single time. One base away lies a much larger clone, so this may be a sequencing read error. V usage is TRBV29-1 and J usage is TRBJ1-2; weak D call: TRBD1 (5 bases). The ends were cut back, 3 bases at V and 4 bases at J, with 18 bases in the middle. Germline V lookup: CDR1 SQVTM, CDR2 ANQGSEA. The CDR3 contains 15 residues. The CDR3 region is CSVDSHAGRSYGYTF. DNA for the CDR3: TGCAGCGTTGACTCCCACGCGGGGCGCTCCTATGGCTACACCTTC. Drawing the rest from reference TRBV29-1 and TRBJ1-2, the complete variable domain is SAVISQKPSRDICQRGTSLTIQCQVDSQVTMMFWYRQQPGQSLTLIATANQGSEATYESGFVIDKFPISRPNLTFSTLTVSNMSPEDSSIYLCSVDSHAGRSYGYTFGSGTRLTVV.

In its sample, this clonotype was seen many times. The gene calls are TRBV7-8 and TRBJ2-1; TRBD2 aligns across 9 bases. Germline assignment: CDR1 SGHVS and CDR2 FQNEAQ. The CDR3 length is 16 residues. The V segment lost 5 bases and the J segment 7 bases; nucleotides outside the gene matches: 12. The CDR3 sequence is CASSRHSGSVINEQFF. For the CDR3, the DNA is TGTGCCAGCAGCCGCCATAGCGGGAGCGTTATTAATGAGCAGTTCTTC.

This clonotype showed up just once. The rearrangement uses TRBV9 and TRBJ1-3, with 8 nucleotides matching TRBD1. CDR3 length: 14 amino acids. Trimming took 4 bases from V and 4 from J; bases not matched to a gene: 4. Germline V gene sequence: CDR1 SGDLS, CDR2 YYNGEE. DNA of the CDR3: TGTGCCAGCAGCTCAGGGGGCGCGGGAAACACCATATATTTT. This translates into CASSSGGAGNTIYF.

The chain is built from TRBV6-9 and TRBJ2-2, with 9 bases fitting TRBD2. Germline-derived CDR1 and CDR2 are MNHGY and SVAAGI. V lost 4 bases, J lost 3 bases, and 9 bases stayed unmatched. This CDR3 spans 17 amino acids. CDR3 in DNA: TGTGCCAGCAGTTCGAGAAGGACTAGCGCTCACACCGGGGAGCTGTTTTTT. Encoded protein: CASSSRRTSAHTGELFF.

On this clonotype itself: A read error may be the cause here, since a much bigger clone is one base away. The genes are TRBV11-3 and TRBJ2-7; TRBD1 matches 12 bases. CDR1 is SGHNT, CDR2 YENEEA, per germline. The CDR3 spans 14 residues. The CDR3, as DNA: TGTGCCTGCAGCGAGGGACAGGGGGCTGAAGAGCAGTACTTC. As protein: CACSEGQGAEEQYF. Variable domain in full (rest from reference TRBV11-3 and TRBJ2-7): EAGVVQSPRYKIIEKKQPVAFWCNPISGHNTLYWYLQNLGQGPELLIRYENEEAVDDSQLPKDRFSAERLKGVDSTLKIQPAELGDSAVYLCACSEGQGAEEQYFGPGTRLTVT.

Only a few counts were recorded for this clonotype. CDR3 coding DNA: TGTGCCAGCAGTTTACCAAATGTTAGGCGTTCCAATCAGCCCCAGCATTTT. It encodes CASSLPNVRRSNQPQHF. The V call is TRBV27, the J call TRBJ1-5; D ambiguous. This CDR3 region has 17 residues. Between the trimmed V and J ends, which lost 2 bases and 3 bases, there was a span of 17 bases. The germline V gene has CDR1 MNHEY and CDR2 SMNVEV (reference sequence).

There are many counts of this clonotype. This sequence joins TRBV30 and TRBJ2-7, with D perhaps matching TRBD2 (5 bases). This CDR3 region has 15 residues. Germline loops: CDR1 GTSNPN, CDR2 SVGIG (reference sequence). The V end was cut by 0 bases, the J end by 3 bases, with 15 bases between. In DNA, the CDR3 is TGTGCCTGGAGTGTCCCGGGCCCCGGGAACTACGAGCAGTACTTC. Translating it yields CAWSVPGPGNYEQYF.

The chain uses TRBV6-1 and TRBJ2-1; 14 nucleotides line up with TRBD2. Germline V gives CDR1 MNHNS, CDR2 SASEGT. The CDR3 is 16 residues long. V trimming: 4 bases; J trimming: 7 bases; junction bases outside the gene matches: 6. The CDR3 protein is CASSGGTSGSTNEQFF. The CDR3 region has the DNA TGTGCCAGCAGTGGAGGGACTAGCGGGAGTACGAATGAGCAGTTCTTC.

V gene TRBV7-6 combines with J gene TRBJ2-3; 10 positions agree with TRBD1. With V trimmed by 3 bases and J by 4 bases, 4 bases remained unmatched. The CDR3 covers 15 residues. Germline V gene lookup returns CDR1 SGHVS and CDR2 FNYEAQ. The CDR3 loop reads CASSFGTGVSDTQYF. CDR3 sequence (DNA): TGTGCCAGCAGCTTCGGGACAGGGGTTTCAGATACGCAGTATTTT. Together with reference TRBV7-6 and TRBJ2-3, the CDR3 gives the full variable domain: GAGVSQSPRYKVTKRGQDVALRCDPISGHVSLYWYRQALGQGPEFLTYFNYEAQQDKSGLPNDRFSAERPEGSISTLTIQRTEQRDSAMYRCASSFGTGVSDTQYFGPGTRLTVL.

This clonotype was seen ten or more times. The chain couples TRBV20-1 to TRBJ1-1; D unresolved. CDR1 DFQATT and CDR2 SNEGSKA come from the germline V gene (reference sequence). Trimming removed 3 bases from V and 5 bases from J, with 10 bases in between. The CDR3 spans 12 residues. The CDR3 region is CSASPSFTEAFF. CDR3 DNA sequence: TGCAGTGCTAGCCCCTCCTTTACTGAAGCTTTCTTT.

In this sample, this clonotype turned up many times. The chain is built from TRBV14 and TRBJ1-2; D is ambiguous. The V end was cut by 0 bases, the J end by 6 bases, with 14 bases between. CDR1 is SGHDN, CDR2 FVKESK, per germline. This CDR3 region has 15 residues. The CDR3 DNA reads TGTGCCAGCAGCCAAGATCGCACAAGGATGGATGGCTACACCTTC. This codes for CASSQDRTRMDGYTF.